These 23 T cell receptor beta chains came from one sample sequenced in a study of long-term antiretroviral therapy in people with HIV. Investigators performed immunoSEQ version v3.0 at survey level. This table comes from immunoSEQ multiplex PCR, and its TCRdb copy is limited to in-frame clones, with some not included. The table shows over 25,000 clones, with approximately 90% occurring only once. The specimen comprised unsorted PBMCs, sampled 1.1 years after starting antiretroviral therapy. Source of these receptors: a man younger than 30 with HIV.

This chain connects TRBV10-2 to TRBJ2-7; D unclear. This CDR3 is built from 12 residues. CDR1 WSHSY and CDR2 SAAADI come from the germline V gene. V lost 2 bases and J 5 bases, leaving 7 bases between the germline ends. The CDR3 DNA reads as TGCGCCAGCAGTGAGGTACTGAACGAGCAGTACTTC. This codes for CASSEVLNEQYF.

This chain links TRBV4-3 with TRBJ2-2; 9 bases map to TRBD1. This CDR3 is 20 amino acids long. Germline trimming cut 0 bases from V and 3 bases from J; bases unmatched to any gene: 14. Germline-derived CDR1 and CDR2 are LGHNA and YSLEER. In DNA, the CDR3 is TGCGCCAGCAGCCAAGATCCGATCCCGGGACAGGGTTGGGACACCGGGGAGCTGTTTTTT. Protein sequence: CASSQDPIPGQGWDTGELFF.

CDR3 amino acids: CASSLAPTSGPSYEQYF. For the CDR3, the DNA is TGCGCCAGCAGCTTGGCCCCTACTAGCGGCCCCTCCTACGAGCAGTACTTC. This chain links TRBV5-1 with TRBJ2-7; 8 nucleotides line up with TRBD2. CDR3 length: 17 amino acids. V gave up 0 bases and J gave up 0 bases; unmatched junction bases: 8. The germline V gene has CDR1 SGHRS and CDR2 YFSETQ.

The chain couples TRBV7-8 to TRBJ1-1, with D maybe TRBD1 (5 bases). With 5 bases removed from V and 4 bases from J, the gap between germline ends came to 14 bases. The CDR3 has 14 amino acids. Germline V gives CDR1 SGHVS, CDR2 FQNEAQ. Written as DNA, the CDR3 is TGTGCCAGCAGCCCCGGGGGAGGGTTCACTGAAGCTTTCTTT. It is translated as CASSPGGGFTEAFF.

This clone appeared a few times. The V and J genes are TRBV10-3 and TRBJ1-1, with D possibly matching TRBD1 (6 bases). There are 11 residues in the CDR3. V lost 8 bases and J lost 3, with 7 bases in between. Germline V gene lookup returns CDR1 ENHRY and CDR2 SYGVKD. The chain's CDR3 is CAIQGHTEAFF. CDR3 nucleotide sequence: TGTGCCATCCAGGGGCACACTGAAGCTTTCTTT.

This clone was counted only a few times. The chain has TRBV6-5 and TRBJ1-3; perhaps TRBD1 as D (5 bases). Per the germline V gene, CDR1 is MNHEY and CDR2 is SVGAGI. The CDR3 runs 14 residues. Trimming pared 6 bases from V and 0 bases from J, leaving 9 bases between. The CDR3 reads CASSGASSGNTIYF. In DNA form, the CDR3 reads TGTGCCAGCAGCGGGGCCTCCTCTGGAAACACCATATATTTT.

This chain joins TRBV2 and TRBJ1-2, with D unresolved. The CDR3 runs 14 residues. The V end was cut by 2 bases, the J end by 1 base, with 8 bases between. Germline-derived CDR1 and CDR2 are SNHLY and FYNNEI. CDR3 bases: TGTGCCAGCAGTGAACGCAGCATTAACTATGGCTACACCTTC. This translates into CASSERSINYGYTF. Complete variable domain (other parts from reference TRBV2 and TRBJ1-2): EPEVTQTPSHQVTQMGQEVILRCVPISNHLYFYWYRQILGQKVEFLVSFYNNEISEKSEIFDDQFSVERPDGSNFTLKIRSTKLEDSAMYFCASSERSINYGYTFGSGTRLTVV.

CDR3 in amino acids: CASQGGVAGNTIYF. CDR3 bases: TGTGCCAGCCAGGGGGGGGTTGCTGGAAACACCATATATTTT. The V call is TRBV28, the J call TRBJ1-3, with 7 bases identical to TRBD1. Germline assignment: CDR1 MDHEN and CDR2 SYDVKM. V was pared by 8 bases and J by 2 bases, with 6 bases of the junction left unmatched. The CDR3 runs to 14 residues.

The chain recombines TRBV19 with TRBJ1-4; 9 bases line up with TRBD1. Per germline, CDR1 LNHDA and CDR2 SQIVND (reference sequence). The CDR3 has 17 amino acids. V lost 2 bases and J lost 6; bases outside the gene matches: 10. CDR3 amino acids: CASSITGWGQGDEKLFF. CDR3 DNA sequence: TGTGCCAGTAGTATAACAGGGTGGGGACAGGGAGATGAAAAACTGTTTTTT.

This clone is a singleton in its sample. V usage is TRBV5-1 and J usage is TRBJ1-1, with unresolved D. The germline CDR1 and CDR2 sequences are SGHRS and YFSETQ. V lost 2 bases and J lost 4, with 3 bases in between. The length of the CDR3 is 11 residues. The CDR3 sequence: CASSLGTEAFF. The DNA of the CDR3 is TGCGCCAGCAGCTTAGGCACTGAAGCTTTCTTT.

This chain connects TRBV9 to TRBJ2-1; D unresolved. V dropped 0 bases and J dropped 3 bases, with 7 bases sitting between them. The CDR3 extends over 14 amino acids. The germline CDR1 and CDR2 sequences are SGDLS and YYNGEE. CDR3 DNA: TGTGCCAGCAGCGTAGATGCAGGCTACAATGAGCAGTTCTTC. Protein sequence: CASSVDAGYNEQFF.

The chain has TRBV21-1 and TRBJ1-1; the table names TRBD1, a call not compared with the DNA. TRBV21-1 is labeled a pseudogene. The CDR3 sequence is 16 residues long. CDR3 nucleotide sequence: TGTGCCAGCAGCATAAAGCCACTGACGACAGGCACTGAAGCTTTCTTT. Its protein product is CASSIKPLTTGTEAFF.

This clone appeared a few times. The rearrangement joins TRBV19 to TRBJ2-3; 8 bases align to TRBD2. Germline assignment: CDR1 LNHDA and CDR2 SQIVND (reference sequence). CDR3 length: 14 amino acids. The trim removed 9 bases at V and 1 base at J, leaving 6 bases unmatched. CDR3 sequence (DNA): TGTGCCAGCCGAGTCGGGGGGGGCACAGATACGCAGTATTTT. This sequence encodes CASRVGGGTDTQYF.

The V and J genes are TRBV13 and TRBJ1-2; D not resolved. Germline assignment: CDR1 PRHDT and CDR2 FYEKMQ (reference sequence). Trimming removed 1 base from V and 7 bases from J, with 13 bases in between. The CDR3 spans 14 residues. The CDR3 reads CASSLEAAGGGYTF. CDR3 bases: TGTGCCAGCAGCTTAGAAGCCGCGGGCGGTGGCTACACCTTC.

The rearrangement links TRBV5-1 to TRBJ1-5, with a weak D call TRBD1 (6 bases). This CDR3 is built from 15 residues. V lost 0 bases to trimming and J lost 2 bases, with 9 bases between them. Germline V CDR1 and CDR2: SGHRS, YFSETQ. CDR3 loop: CASSLAGGGNQPQHF. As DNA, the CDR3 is TGCGCCAGCAGCTTGGCCGGGGGCGGCAATCAGCCCCAGCATTTT. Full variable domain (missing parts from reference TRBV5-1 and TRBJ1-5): KAGVTQTPRYLIKTRGQQVTLSCSPISGHRSVSWYQQTPGQGLQFLFEYFSETQRNKGNFPGRFSGRQFSNSRSEMNVSTLELGDSALYLCASSLAGGGNQPQHFGDGTRLSIL.

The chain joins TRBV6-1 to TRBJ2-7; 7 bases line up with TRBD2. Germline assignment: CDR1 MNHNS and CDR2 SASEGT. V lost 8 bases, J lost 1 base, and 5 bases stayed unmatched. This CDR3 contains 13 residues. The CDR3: CASGRAASYEQYF. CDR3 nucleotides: TGTGCCAGCGGGAGGGCGGCTTCCTACGAGCAGTACTTC.

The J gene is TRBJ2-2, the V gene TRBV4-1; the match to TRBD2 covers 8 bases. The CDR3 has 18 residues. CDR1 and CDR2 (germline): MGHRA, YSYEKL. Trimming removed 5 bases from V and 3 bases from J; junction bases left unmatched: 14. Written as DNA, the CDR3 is TGCGCCAGCAGCTTGTACGGCGGGGGGAGGATAGACACCGGGGAGCTGTTTTTT. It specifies CASSLYGGGRIDTGELFF.

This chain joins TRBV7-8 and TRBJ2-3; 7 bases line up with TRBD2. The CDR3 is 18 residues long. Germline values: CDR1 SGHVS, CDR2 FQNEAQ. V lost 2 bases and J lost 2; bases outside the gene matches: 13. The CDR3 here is CASSLPKLGGETTDTQYF. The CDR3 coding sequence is TGTGCCAGCAGCTTACCCAAGTTGGGGGGGGAAACCACAGATACGCAGTATTTT.

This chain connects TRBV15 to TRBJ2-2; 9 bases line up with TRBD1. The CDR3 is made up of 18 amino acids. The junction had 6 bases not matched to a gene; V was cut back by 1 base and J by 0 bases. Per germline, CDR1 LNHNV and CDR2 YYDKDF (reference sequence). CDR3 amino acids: CATSRAGQGPPNTGELFF. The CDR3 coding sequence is TGTGCCACCAGCAGAGCGGGACAGGGTCCTCCGAACACCGGGGAGCTGTTTTTT. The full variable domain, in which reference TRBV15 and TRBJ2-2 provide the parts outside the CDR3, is DAMVIQNPRYQVTQFGKPVTLSCSQTLNHNVMYWYQQKSSQAPKLLFHYYDKDFNNEADTPDNFQSRRPNTSFCFLDIRSPGLGDTAMYLCATSRAGQGPPNTGELFFGEGSRLTVL.

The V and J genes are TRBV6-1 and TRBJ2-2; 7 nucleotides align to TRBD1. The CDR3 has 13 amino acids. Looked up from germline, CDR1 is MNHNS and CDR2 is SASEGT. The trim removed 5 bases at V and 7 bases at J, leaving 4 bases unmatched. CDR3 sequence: CASSPRDSGELFF. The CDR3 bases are TGTGCCAGCAGTCCCCGGGACAGCGGGGAGCTGTTTTTT.

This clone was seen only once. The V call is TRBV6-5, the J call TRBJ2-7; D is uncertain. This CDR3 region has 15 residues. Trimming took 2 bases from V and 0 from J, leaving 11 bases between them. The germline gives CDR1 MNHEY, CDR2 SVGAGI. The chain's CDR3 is CASSYNRISSYEQYF. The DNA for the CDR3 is TGTGCCAGCAGTTACAACAGAATAAGCTCCTACGAGCAGTACTTC.

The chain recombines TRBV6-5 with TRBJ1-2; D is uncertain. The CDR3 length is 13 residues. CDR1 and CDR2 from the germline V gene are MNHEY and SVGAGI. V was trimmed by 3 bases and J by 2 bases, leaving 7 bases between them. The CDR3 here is CASSYSVNYGYTF. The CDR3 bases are TGTGCCAGCAGTTATAGCGTAAACTATGGCTACACCTTC.

CDR3 in amino acids: CASSLEVTSGEKLFF. The CDR3 DNA reads TGTGCCAGCAGCCTTGAGGTCACCTCGGGTGAAAAACTGTTTTTT. This chain connects TRBV14 to TRBJ1-4; D gene uncertain. The germline V gene encodes CDR1 SGHDN and CDR2 FVKESK. V was clipped by 4 bases and J by 7 bases, with 16 bases between them. The CDR3 is 15 residues long.